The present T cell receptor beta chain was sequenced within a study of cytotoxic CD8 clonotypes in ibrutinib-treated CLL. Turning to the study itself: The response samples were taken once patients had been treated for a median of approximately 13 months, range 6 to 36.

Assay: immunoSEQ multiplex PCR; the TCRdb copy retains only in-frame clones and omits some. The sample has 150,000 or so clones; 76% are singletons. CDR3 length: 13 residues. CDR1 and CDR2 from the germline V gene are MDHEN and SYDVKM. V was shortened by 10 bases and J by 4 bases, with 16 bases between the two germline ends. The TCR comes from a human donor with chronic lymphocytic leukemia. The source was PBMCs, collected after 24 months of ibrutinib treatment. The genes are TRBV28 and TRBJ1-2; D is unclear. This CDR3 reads CATRLGRGYGYTF. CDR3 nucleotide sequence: TGTGCCACCAGGCTAGGACGGGGCTATGGCTACACCTTC.